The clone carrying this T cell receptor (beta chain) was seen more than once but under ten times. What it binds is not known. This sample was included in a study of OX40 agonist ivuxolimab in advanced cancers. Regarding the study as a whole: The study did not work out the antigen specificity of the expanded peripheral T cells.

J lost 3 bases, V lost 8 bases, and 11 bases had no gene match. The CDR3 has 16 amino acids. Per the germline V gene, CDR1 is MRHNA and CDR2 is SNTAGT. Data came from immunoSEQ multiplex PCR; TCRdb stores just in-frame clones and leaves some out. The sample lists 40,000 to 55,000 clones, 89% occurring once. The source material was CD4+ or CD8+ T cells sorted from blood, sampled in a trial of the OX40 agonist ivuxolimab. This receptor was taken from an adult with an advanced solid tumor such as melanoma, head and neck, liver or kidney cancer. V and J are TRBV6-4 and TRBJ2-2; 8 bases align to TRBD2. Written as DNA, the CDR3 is TGTGCCAGCTCCCAGCGGGAGAAGAGTGACACCGGGGAGCTGTTTTTT. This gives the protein CASSQREKSDTGELFF.